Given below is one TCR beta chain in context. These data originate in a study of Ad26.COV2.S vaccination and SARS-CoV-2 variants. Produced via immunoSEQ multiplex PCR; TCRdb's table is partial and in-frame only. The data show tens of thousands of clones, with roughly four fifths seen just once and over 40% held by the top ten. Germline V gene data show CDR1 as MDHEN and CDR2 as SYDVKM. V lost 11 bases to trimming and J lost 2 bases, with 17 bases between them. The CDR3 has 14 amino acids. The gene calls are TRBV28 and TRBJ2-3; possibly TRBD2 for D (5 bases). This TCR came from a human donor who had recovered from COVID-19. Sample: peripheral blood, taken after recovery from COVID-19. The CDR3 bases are TGTGCCGGACTGAGGATCTTATCCACAGATACGCAGTATTTT. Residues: CAGLRILSTDTQYF.